Below, 8 T cell receptor beta chains from the same sample are listed, as sequenced in a study of blood T cell repertoires in COVID-19 (dated by TCRdb to the early 2020s). The library relied on the immunoSEQ multiplex PCR assay. TCRdb carries this immuneACCESS record with in-frame sequences only. Its versions omit some clonotypes, under half of them owing to an unresolved V gene in the studies checked, with the rest unexplained. The sample contains about 220,000 clones, about 88% of them found a single time. The biggest ten clones account for around 2.7% of the sample. The sample was PBMCs or T cells enriched from blood (not recorded which). The receptors were sampled from a woman aged 25 to 39 who had recovered from COVID-19.

The table lists this clone with a few counts. The chain's CDR3 is CASTTQGTGNYEQYF. In DNA, the CDR3 is TGTGCCAGCACCACACAGGGGACAGGGAACTACGAGCAGTACTTC. V is TRBV7-9 and J is TRBJ2-7; TRBD1 aligns across 9 bases. With 7 bases clipped from V and 3 bases from J, the junction kept 10 bases outside the gene matches. The CDR3 totals 15 residues. In germline, CDR1 is SEHNR, CDR2 FQNEAQ (reference sequence).

The chain is built from TRBV7-2 and TRBJ2-7, with 7 bases fitting TRBD2. The V gene's germline CDR1 is SGHTA and CDR2 FQGNSA. Losses at the gene ends were 0 bases for V and 4 bases for J; bases not matched to a gene: 9. The CDR3 has 16 residues. The CDR3 DNA reads as TGTGCCAGCAGCTTAGCGGGGGGGATCGGGCCTTACGAGCAGTACTTC. Its translation is CASSLAGGIGPYEQYF.

The chain links TRBV4-1 to TRBJ2-7; TRBD2 aligns across 8 bases. Germline values: CDR1 MGHRA, CDR2 YSYEKL. The CDR3 covers 17 residues. Unmatched junction bases numbered 9, after V lost 0 bases and J lost 2 bases. The CDR3 loop is CASSQEFSRGGAYEQYF. The CDR3 DNA sequence: TGCGCCAGCAGCCAAGAATTCTCCCGGGGGGGAGCCTACGAGCAGTACTTC.

The chain couples TRBV4-1 to TRBJ2-3; perhaps TRBD1 as D (6 bases). The CDR3 is 13 amino acids. In germline, CDR1 is MGHRA, CDR2 YSYEKL. V was cut by 4 bases and J by 7 bases, with 12 bases left in between. The DNA of the CDR3 is TGCGCCAGCAGCCCCTTGGGACAATATACGCAGTATTTT. As protein: CASSPLGQYTQYF.

To note about this clone: Other DNA sequences within the sample encode an identical CDR3. The rearrangement uses TRBV5-1 and TRBJ1-1, with D uncertain. The V end lost 4 bases, the J end lost 5 bases, and 12 bases lay between the germline ends. CDR1 is SGHRS and CDR2 is YFSETQ in the germline V gene. This CDR3 comprises 13 residues. CDR3 protein: CASSLGGPTEAFF. As DNA, the CDR3 is TGCGCCAGCAGCCTCGGCGGCCCGACTGAAGCTTTCTTT.

The V and J genes are TRBV7-2 and TRBJ1-5, with no clear D. With 5 bases removed from V and 3 bases from J, the gap between germline ends came to 11 bases. There are 14 residues in the CDR3. Germline V gene data show CDR1 as SGHTA and CDR2 as FQGNSA. The CDR3 region is CASSRSDNNQPQHF. CDR3 nucleotide sequence: TGTGCCAGCAGCCGCAGTGACAACAATCAGCCCCAGCATTTT.

This clone was seen a handful of times. V is TRBV5-1 and J is TRBJ2-7; TRBD1 is a possible D gene (5 bases). Germline V lookup: CDR1 SGHRS, CDR2 YFSETQ. Deletions cut 0 bases from V and 5 bases from J, with 15 bases between. The CDR3 totals 15 residues. CDR3 sequence reads: CASSLGLRQGDEQYF. DNA for the CDR3: TGCGCCAGCAGCTTGGGGCTGCGCCAAGGGGACGAGCAGTACTTC.

The chain uses TRBV11-2 and TRBJ2-3; 8 bases map to TRBD2. Germline CDR1 SGHAT, CDR2 FQNNGV. J was trimmed by 5 bases and V by 3 bases; bases with no gene match: 13. This CDR3 comprises 17 residues. The CDR3 DNA follows: TGTGCCAGCAGCTTCGGGGGACGCGCGGGGGGCGGAGATACGCAGTATTTT. Residues: CASSFGGRAGGGDTQYF.